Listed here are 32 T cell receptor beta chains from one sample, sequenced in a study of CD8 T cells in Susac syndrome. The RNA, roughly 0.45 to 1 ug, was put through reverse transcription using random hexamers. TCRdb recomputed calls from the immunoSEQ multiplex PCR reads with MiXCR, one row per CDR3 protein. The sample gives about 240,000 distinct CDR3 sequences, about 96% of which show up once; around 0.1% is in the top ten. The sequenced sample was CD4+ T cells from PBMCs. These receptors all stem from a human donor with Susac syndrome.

This CDR3 reads CASSRSLENSGNTIYF. As DNA, the CDR3 is TGTGCCAGCTCACGATCGCTCGAAAACTCTGGAAACACCATATATTTT. V is TRBV18 and J is TRBJ1-3; D call uncertain. Trimming cost V 4 bases and J 0 bases, with 13 bases left between them. CDR3 length equals 16 residues. From germline, CDR1 is KGHSH and CDR2 LQKENI.

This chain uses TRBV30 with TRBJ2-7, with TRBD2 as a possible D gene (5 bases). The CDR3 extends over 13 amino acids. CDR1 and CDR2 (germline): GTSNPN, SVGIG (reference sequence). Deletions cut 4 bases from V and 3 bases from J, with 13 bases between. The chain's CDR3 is CAWTGGPLYEQYF. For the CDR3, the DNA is TGTGCCTGGACAGGAGGCCCACTCTACGAGCAGTACTTC.

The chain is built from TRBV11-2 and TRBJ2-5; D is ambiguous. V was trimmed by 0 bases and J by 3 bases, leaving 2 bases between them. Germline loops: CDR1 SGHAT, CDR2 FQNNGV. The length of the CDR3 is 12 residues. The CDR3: CASSLEEETQYF. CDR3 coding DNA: TGTGCCAGCAGCTTAGAGGAAGAGACCCAGTACTTC.

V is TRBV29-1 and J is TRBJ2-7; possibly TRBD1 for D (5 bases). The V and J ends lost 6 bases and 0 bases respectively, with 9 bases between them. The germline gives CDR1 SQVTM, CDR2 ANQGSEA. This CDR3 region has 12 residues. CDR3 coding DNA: TGCAGCGTGGGGCATAACTCCTACGAGCAGTACTTC. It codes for CSVGHNSYEQYF.

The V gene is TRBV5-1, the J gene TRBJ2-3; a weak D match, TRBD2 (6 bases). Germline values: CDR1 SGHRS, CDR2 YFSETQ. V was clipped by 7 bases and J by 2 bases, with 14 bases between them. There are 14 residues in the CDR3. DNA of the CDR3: TGCGCCAGCCTACTAGCAGACCCCACAGATACGCAGTATTTT. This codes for CASLLADPTDTQYF.

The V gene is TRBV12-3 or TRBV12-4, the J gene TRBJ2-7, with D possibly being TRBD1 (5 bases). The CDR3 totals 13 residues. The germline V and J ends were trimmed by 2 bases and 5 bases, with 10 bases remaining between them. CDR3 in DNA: TGTGCCAGCAGTTTACCAGGGCCCCACGAGCAGTACTTC. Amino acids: CASSLPGPHEQYF.

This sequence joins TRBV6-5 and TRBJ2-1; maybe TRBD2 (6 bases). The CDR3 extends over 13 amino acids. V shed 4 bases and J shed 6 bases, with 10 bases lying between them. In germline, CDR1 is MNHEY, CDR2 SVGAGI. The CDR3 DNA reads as TGTGCCAGCAGTTTGGGGGGAATCAATGAGCAGTTCTTC. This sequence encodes CASSLGGINEQFF.

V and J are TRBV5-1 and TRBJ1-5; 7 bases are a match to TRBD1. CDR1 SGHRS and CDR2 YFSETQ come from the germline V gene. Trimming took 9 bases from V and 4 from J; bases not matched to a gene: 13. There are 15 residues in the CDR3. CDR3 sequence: CATLNRGQLNQPQHF. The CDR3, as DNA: TGCGCCACCCTCAACCGGGGACAGCTGAATCAGCCCCAGCATTTT.

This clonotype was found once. The CDR3 coding sequence is TGTGCTAGTGGCCTGGGACACCTCCAAGAGACCCAGTACTTC. This sequence encodes CASGLGHLQETQYF. The V call is TRBV12-5, the J call TRBJ2-5, with D possibly matching TRBD1 (6 bases). V shed 6 bases and J shed 1 base, with 12 bases lying between them. The CDR3 has 14 amino acids. Germline values: CDR1 LGHNT, CDR2 FRNRAP.

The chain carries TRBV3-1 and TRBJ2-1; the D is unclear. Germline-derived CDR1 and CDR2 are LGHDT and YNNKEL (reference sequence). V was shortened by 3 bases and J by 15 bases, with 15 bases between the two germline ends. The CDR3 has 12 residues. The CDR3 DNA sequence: TGTGCCAGCAGCCAGGGTCATTGGTCCCCGTTCTTC. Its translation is CASSQGHWSPFF.

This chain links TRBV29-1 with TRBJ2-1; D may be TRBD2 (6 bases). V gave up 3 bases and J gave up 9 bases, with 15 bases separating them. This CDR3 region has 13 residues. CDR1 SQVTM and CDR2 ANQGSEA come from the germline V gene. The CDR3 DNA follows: TGCAGCGTTGAGGGAAGACTAGGAGTTGAGCAGTTCTTC. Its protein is CSVEGRLGVEQFF.

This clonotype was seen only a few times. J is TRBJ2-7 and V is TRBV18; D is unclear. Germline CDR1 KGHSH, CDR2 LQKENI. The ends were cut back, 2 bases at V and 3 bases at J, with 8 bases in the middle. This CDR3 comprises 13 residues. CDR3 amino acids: CASSPRESYEQYF. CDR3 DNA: TGTGCCAGCTCACCAAGGGAAAGCTACGAGCAGTACTTC. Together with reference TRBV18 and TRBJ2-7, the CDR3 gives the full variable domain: NAGVMQNPRHLVRRRGQEARLRCSPMKGHSHVYWYRQLPEEGLKFMVYLQKENIIDESGMPKERFSAEFPKEGPSILRIQQVVRGDSAAYFCASSPRESYEQYFGPGTRLTVT.

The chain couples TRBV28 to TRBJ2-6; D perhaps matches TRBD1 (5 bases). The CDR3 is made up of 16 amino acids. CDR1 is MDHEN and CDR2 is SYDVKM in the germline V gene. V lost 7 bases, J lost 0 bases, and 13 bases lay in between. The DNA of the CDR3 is TGTGCCAGCAATTCACAGGCTAGCTCTGGGGCCAACGTCCTGACTTTC. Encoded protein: CASNSQASSGANVLTF.

This chain's CDR3 is CASSQDGSNQPQHF. CDR3 in DNA: TGCGCCAGCAGCCAAGATGGTAGCAATCAGCCCCAGCATTTT. The chain is built from TRBV4-1 and TRBJ1-5; D remains unclear. Trimming pared 0 bases from V and 0 bases from J, leaving 3 bases between. The CDR3 covers 14 residues. Germline V gene lookup returns CDR1 MGHRA and CDR2 YSYEKL.

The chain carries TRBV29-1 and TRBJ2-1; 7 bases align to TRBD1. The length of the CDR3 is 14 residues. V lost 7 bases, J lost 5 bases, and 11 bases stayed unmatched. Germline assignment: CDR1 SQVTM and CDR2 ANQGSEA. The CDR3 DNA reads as TGCAGCGGTCTGACAGGGCCGAAAGACAATGAGCAGTTCTTC. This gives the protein CSGLTGPKDNEQFF.

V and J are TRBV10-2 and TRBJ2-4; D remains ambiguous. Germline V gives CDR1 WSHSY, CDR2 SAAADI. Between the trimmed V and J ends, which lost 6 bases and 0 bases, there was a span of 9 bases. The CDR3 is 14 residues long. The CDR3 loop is CASSLPVAKNIQYF. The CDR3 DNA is TGCGCCAGCAGCCTGCCGGTAGCCAAAAACATTCAGTACTTC.

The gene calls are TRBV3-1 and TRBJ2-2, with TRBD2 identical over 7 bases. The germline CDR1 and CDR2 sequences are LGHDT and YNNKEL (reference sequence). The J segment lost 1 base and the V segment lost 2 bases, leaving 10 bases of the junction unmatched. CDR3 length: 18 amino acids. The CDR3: CASSQNVISGLNTGELFF. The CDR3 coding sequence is TGTGCCAGCAGCCAAAACGTGATTAGCGGGTTGAACACCGGGGAGCTGTTTTTT.

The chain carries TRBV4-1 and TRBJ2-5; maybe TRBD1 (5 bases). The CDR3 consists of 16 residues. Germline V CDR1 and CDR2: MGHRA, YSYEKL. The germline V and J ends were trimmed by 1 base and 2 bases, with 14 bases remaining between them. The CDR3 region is CASSQGVGGHQETQYF. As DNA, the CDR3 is TGCGCCAGCAGCCAAGGGGTAGGCGGACATCAAGAGACCCAGTACTTC.

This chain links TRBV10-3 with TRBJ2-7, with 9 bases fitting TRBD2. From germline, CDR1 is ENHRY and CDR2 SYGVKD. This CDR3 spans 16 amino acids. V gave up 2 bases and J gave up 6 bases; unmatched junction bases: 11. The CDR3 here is CAISERMAAGGGEQYF. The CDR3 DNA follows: TGTGCCATCAGTGAGCGGATGGCAGCGGGAGGAGGCGAGCAGTACTTC.

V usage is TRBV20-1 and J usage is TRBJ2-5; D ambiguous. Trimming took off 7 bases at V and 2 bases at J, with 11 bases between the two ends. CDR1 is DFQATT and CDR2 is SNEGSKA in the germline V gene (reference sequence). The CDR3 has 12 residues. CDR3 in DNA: TGCAGTGGCTTCCTAGGGCAAGAGACCCAGTACTTC. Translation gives CSGFLGQETQYF.

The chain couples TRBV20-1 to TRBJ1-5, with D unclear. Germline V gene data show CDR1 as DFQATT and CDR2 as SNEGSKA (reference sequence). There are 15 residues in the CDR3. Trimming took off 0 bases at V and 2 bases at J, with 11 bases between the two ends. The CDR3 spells CSARDVTKGNQPQHF. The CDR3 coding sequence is TGCAGTGCTAGAGACGTGACTAAGGGCAATCAGCCCCAGCATTTT.

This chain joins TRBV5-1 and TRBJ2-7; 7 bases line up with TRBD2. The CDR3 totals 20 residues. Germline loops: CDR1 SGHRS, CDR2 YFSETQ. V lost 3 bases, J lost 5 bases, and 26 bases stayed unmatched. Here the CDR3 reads CASSSSGPRGAGSGRHEQYF. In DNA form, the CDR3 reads TGCGCCAGCAGCTCGTCCGGGCCTCGTGGAGCGGGATCTGGGCGGCACGAGCAGTACTTC.

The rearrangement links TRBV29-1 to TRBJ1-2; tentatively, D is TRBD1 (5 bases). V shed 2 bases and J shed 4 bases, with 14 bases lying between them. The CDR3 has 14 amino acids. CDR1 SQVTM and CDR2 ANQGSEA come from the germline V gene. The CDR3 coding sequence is TGCAGCGTTGAAAAGGGTGGACACGGCTATGGCTACACCTTC. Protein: CSVEKGGHGYGYTF.

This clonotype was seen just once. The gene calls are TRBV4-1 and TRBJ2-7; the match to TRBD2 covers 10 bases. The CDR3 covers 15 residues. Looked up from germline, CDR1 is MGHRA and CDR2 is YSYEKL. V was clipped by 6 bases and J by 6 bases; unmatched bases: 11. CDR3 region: CASSSLKASGSEQYF. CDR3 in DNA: TGCGCCAGCAGTTCATTGAAGGCTAGCGGGAGCGAGCAGTACTTC.

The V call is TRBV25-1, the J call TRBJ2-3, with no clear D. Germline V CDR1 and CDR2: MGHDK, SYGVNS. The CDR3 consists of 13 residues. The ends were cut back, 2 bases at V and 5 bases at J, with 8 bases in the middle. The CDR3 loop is CASSERLRDTQYF. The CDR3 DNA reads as TGTGCCAGCAGTGAAAGGTTAAGAGATACGCAGTATTTT.

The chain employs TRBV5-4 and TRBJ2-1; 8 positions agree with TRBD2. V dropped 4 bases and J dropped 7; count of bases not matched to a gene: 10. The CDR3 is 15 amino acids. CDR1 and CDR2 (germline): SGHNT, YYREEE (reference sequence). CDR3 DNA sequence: TGTGCCAGCAGCATCCCTAGCGGGTTTGGGAATGAGCAGTTCTTC. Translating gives CASSIPSGFGNEQFF.

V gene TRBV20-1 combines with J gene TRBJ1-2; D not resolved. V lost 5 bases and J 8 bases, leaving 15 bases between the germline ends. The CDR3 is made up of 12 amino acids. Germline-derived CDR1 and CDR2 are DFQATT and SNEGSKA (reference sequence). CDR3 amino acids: CSARTTAEGYTF. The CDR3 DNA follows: TGCAGTGCTCGTACCACGGCGGAGGGCTACACCTTC.

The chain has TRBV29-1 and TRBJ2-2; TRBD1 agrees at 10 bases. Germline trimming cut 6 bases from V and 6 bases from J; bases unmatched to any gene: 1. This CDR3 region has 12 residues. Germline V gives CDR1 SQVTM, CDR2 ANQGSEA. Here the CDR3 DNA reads TGCAGCGTGGACAGGGGGGCCGGGGAGCTGTTTTTT. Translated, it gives CSVDRGAGELFF.

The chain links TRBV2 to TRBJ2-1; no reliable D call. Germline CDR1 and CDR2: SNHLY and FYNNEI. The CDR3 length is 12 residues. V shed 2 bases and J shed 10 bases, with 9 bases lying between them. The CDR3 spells CASSENGPEQFF. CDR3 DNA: TGTGCCAGCAGTGAAAACGGGCCCGAGCAGTTCTTC.

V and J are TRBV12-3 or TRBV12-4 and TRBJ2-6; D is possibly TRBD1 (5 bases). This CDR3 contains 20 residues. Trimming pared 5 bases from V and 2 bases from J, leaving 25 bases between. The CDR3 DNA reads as TGTGCCAGCAGTCTACCCCTGGGGCAGGGCTTAGGGGCTGGGGCCAACGTCCTGACTTTC. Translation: CASSLPLGQGLGAGANVLTF.

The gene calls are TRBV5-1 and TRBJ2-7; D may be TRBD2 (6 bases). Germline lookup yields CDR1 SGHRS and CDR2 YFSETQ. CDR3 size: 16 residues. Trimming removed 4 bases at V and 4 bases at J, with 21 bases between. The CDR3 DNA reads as TGCGCCAGCAGCCCCGGCCCGCGGGACTCATTTTACGAGCAGTACTTC. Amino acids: CASSPGPRDSFYEQYF. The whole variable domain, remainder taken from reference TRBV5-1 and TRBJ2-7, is KAGVTQTPRYLIKTRGQQVTLSCSPISGHRSVSWYQQTPGQGLQFLFEYFSETQRNKGNFPGRFSGRQFSNSRSEMNVSTLELGDSALYLCASSPGPRDSFYEQYFGPGTRLTVT.

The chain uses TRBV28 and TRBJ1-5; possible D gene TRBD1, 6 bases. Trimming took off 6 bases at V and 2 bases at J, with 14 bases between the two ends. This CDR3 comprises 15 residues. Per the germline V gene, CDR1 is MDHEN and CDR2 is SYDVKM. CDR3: CASSQGQPGNQPQHF. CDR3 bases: TGTGCCAGCAGCCAAGGACAGCCCGGCAATCAGCCCCAGCATTTT. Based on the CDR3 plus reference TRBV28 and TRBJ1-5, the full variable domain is DVKVTQSSRYLVKRTGEKVFLECVQDMDHENMFWYRQDPGLGLRLIYFSYDVKMKEKGDIPEGYSVSREKKERFSLILESASTNQTSMYLCASSQGQPGNQPQHFGDGTRLSIL.